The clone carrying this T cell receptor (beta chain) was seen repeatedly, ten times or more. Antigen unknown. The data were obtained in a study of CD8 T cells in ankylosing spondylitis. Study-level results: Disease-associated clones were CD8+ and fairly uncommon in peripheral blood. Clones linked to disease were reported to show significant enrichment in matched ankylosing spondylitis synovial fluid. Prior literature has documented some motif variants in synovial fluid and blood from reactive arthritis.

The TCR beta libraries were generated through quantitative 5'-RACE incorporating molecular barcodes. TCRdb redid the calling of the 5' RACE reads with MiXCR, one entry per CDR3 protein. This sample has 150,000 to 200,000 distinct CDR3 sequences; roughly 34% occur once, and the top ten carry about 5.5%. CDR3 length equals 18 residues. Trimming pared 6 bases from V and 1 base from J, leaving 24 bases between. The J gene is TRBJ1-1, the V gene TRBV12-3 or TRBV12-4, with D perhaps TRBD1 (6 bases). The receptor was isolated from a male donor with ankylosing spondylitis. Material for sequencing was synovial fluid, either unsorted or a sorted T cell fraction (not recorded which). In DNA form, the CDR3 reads TGTGCCAGCAGACGGACCCCCGGGGGCCAGAGTGAGAACACTGAAGCTTTCTTT. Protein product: CASRRTPGGQSENTEAFF.